This T cell receptor (beta chain) was identified in a study of OX40 agonist ivuxolimab in advanced cancers. About the research overall: Partial response was recorded in three patients: one hepatocellular carcinoma and two cutaneous melanoma cases.

Study findings and constraints: Certain nonresponders additionally had low normalized T-cell clonal expansion. The average count of expanded clones was higher among CD8+ T cells than among CD4+.

To note about this clone: Antigen: not known.

Using immunoSEQ multiplex PCR, the repertoire was profiled, and TCRdb retains in-frame clones only, with some absent. The repertoire includes 48,000 or so clones, 65% to 85% of them detected once, and around 1.1% sits in the top ten. Trimming at V came to 5 bases and at J to 7 bases, leaving 16 bases not matched to a gene. CDR3 length: 16 residues. The V gene's germline CDR1 is SGHTA and CDR2 FQGNSA. This sequence joins TRBV7-2 and TRBJ2-5; 7 bases agree with TRBD2. The clonotype originates from an adult with an advanced solid tumor such as melanoma, head and neck, liver or kidney cancer. The sample here was CD4+ or CD8+ T cells sorted from blood, taken in a trial of the OX40 agonist ivuxolimab. DNA for the CDR3: TGTGCCAGCAGCGTCGGGGGAGGGGAGAGGGAAGGGACCCAGTACTTC. It yields the protein CASSVGGGEREGTQYF.